The 5 T cell receptor beta chains given below trace back to one sample, sequenced in a study of blood T cell repertoires in COVID-19 (TCRdb year 2020). The method behind the library was the immunoSEQ multiplex PCR assay. TCRdb's version of the immuneACCESS table is confined to in-frame rearrangements and falls short of the full clone set. An unresolved V gene accounts for under half of the shortfall where checked; the remainder is of unknown origin. The sample has 200,000 to 250,000 clones on record, approximately 86% of them singletons. The ten most abundant clones make up around 1.4% of the sample. Sample: peripheral blood. The source of these receptors is a man between 18 and 29 years old with active or convalescent COVID-19.

The count of this clone is one. The gene calls are TRBV27 and TRBJ1-1, with 9 nucleotides matching TRBD1. V was pared by 6 bases and J by 6 bases, with 8 bases of the junction left unmatched. Germline-derived CDR1 and CDR2 are MNHEY and SMNVEV (reference sequence). The CDR3 length is 14 residues. The CDR3 protein is CASSQGQGRAEAFF. CDR3 coding DNA: TGTGCCAGCAGCCAGGGACAGGGAAGGGCTGAAGCTTTCTTT.

This chain connects TRBV9 to TRBJ2-3; 13 bases are a match to TRBD2. Unmatched junction bases numbered 8, after V lost 4 bases and J lost 6 bases. The length of the CDR3 is 16 residues. Germline V gene sequence: CDR1 SGDLS, CDR2 YYNGEE. The CDR3 reads CASSILAGGDLDTQYF. The CDR3, as DNA: TGTGCCAGCAGCATACTAGCGGGAGGGGATCTGGATACGCAGTATTTT. The whole variable domain, filled in from reference TRBV9 and TRBJ2-3, reads DSGVTQTPKHLITATGQRVTLRCSPRSGDLSVYWYQQSLDQGLQFLIQYYNGEERAKGNILERFSAQQFPDLHSELNLSSLELGDSALYFCASSILAGGDLDTQYFGPGTRLTVL.

This clone was counted a few times. The chain employs TRBV19 and TRBJ1-6; the D gene is possibly TRBD1 (6 bases). The CDR3 runs to 17 residues. Looked up from germline, CDR1 is LNHDA and CDR2 is SQIVND (reference sequence). V shed 5 bases and J shed 0 bases, with 14 bases lying between them. DNA of the CDR3: TGTGCCAGTAGTGCGGACAGCTTGAGCTCCTATAATTCACCCCTCCACTTT. Encoded protein: CASSADSLSSYNSPLHF.

The chain recombines TRBV29-1 with TRBJ1-4; D is uncertain. The germline V gene encodes CDR1 SQVTM and CDR2 ANQGSEA. CDR3 length: 12 amino acids. The ends were cut back, 4 bases at V and 5 bases at J, with 8 bases in the middle. CDR3 protein: CSVGQRNEKLFF. CDR3 DNA: TGCAGCGTTGGGCAGCGAAATGAAAAACTGTTTTTT.

This chain's CDR3 is CASSLAVRDVLTF. The CDR3 DNA reads as TGCGCCAGCAGCTTGGCCGTCCGTGACGTCCTGACTTTC. This chain connects TRBV5-1 to TRBJ2-6; D call uncertain. This CDR3 has 13 residues. V shed 0 bases and J shed 11 bases, with 9 bases lying between them. Germline CDR1 reads SGHRS; CDR2 reads YFSETQ.